The 30 T cell receptor beta chains in this list originate from one sample, sequenced in a study of OX40 agonist ivuxolimab in advanced cancers. Assay used: immunoSEQ multiplex PCR; TCRdb lists only in-frame clones, some missing. This sample has some 19,000 clones, with 75% to 85% found just once. The sample in question was CD4+ or CD8+ T cells sorted from blood, obtained in a trial of the OX40 agonist ivuxolimab. All receptors derive from an adult with an advanced solid tumor such as melanoma, head and neck, liver or kidney cancer.

The chain combines TRBV19 with TRBJ2-7; D is unresolved. This CDR3 comprises 14 residues. Trimming removed 3 bases at V and 5 bases at J, with 14 bases between. Germline assignment: CDR1 LNHDA and CDR2 SQIVND (reference sequence). The CDR3 spells CASSIVPGGHEQYF. CDR3 sequence (DNA): TGTGCCAGTAGTATTGTCCCCGGCGGCCACGAGCAGTACTTC.

CDR3 region: CASSYGGPYSNQPQHF. Written as DNA, the CDR3 is TGTGCCAGCAGTTACGGTGGGCCTTATAGCAATCAGCCCCAGCATTTT. This chain connects TRBV6-6 to TRBJ1-5; no definite D call. Trimming shortened V by 2 bases and J by 0 bases, and 11 bases separated the two germline ends. The CDR3 covers 16 residues. Germline V gene sequence: CDR1 MNHNY, CDR2 SVGAGI (reference sequence).

In its sample, this clone was seen a few times. V is TRBV10-1 and J is TRBJ2-7; D ambiguous. This CDR3 region has 13 residues. V gave up 4 bases and J gave up 0 bases, with 7 bases separating them. CDR1 is WNHNN, CDR2 SYGVQD, per germline (reference sequence). The CDR3 DNA reads as TGCGCCAGCAGTGCGTGGAACTCCTACGAGCAGTACTTC. This gives the protein CASSAWNSYEQYF.

The CDR3 region is CASSMIRELPNQPQHF. The CDR3, as DNA: TGTGCCAGTAGTATGATCCGGGAACTTCCCAATCAGCCCCAGCATTTT. The chain couples TRBV19 to TRBJ1-5; D is undetermined. V lost 3 bases, J lost 3 bases, and 15 bases lay in between. CDR1 LNHDA and CDR2 SQIVND come from the germline V gene (reference sequence). The CDR3 is 16 residues long.

This clone was detected only once. V and J are TRBV7-2 and TRBJ2-3; D gene unclear. V was cut by 8 bases and J by 2 bases, with 11 bases left in between. Germline CDR1 and CDR2: SGHTA and FQGNSA. This CDR3 comprises 13 residues. The CDR3 DNA is TGTGCCAGCCCGCCTTACACCACAGATACGCAGTATTTT. Translation: CASPPYTTDTQYF.

V and J are TRBV10-3 and TRBJ2-7; a possible D gene is TRBD2 (6 bases). This CDR3 comprises 13 residues. V gave up 8 bases and J gave up 1 base, with 12 bases separating them. Per the germline V gene, CDR1 is ENHRY and CDR2 is SYGVKD. CDR3 nucleotides: TGTGCCATCGGGACTCCGGGGTCCTACGAGCAGTACTTC. This codes for CAIGTPGSYEQYF.

With respect to this clone: Distinct nucleotide sequences in the sample also encode this CDR3. V is TRBV19 and J is TRBJ2-7; tentatively, D is TRBD1 (5 bases). Germline CDR1 is LNHDA and CDR2 is SQIVND (reference sequence). Trimming pared 5 bases from V and 0 bases from J, leaving 8 bases between. The CDR3 has 13 amino acids. The CDR3 reads CASSVGHSYEQYF. The CDR3 bases are TGTGCCAGTAGTGTCGGACACTCCTACGAGCAGTACTTC.

The CDR3 DNA reads TGTGCCTGGAGTTTCGGGCCAACTAATGAAAAACTGTTTTTT. Amino acids: CAWSFGPTNEKLFF. The chain carries TRBV30 and TRBJ1-4; unclear D gene. The V gene lost 2 bases and the J gene lost 0 bases, with 7 bases spanning the gap. The CDR3 sequence is 14 residues long. The germline CDR1 and CDR2 sequences are GTSNPN and SVGIG (reference sequence).

Written as DNA, the CDR3 is TGTGCCAGCAGTTCGTTACAGGGGGTCCACGAGCAGTACTTC. Its protein is CASSSLQGVHEQYF. V usage is TRBV28 and J usage is TRBJ2-7, with 8 nucleotides matching TRBD1. The CDR3 is made up of 14 amino acids. Germline V gene lookup returns CDR1 MDHEN and CDR2 SYDVKM. J lost 5 bases, V lost 4 bases, and 7 bases had no gene match.

V usage is TRBV7-9 and J usage is TRBJ1-5; 7 nucleotides match TRBD1. Germline CDR1 is SEHNR and CDR2 is FQNEAQ (reference sequence). CDR3 length equals 13 residues. V shed 5 bases and J 2 bases; nucleotides not matched to a gene: 0. The CDR3 DNA reads TGTGCCAGCAGCACAGGGGGCAATCAGCCCCAGCATTTT. As protein: CASSTGGNQPQHF.

This rearrangement joins TRBV18 to TRBJ1-1; D may be TRBD1 (6 bases). Germline V gene lookup returns CDR1 KGHSH and CDR2 LQKENI. The CDR3 sequence is 14 residues long. V gave up 0 bases and J gave up 11 bases, with 16 bases separating them. The CDR3 here is CASSPPGVGQGAFF. The CDR3 coding sequence is TGTGCCAGCTCACCACCCGGAGTCGGGCAGGGGGCTTTCTTT.

The chain has TRBV2 and TRBJ2-7; maybe TRBD2 (5 bases). Germline V gene data show CDR1 as SNHLY and CDR2 as FYNNEI. The CDR3 sequence is 13 residues long. V was pared by 7 bases and J by 4 bases, with 14 bases between. The CDR3 nucleotides read TGTGCCAGCACCCCTCCGAGGGAGTACGAGCAGTACTTC. It is translated as CASTPPREYEQYF.

The rearrangement links TRBV12-2 to TRBJ1-2; the table's D call, TRBD1, has no DNA check behind it. TRBV12-2 has pseudogene status. The CDR3 extends over 22 amino acids. CDR3 DNA sequence: TGTGCAAGTCGCATACCAAGACAGGGAGGCTTTCCCTGCGACTTGCATAACTATGGCTACACCTTC. As protein: CASRIPRQGGFPCDLHNYGYTF.

This clone was detected once. J is TRBJ1-2 and V is TRBV7-3, with a possible D match to TRBD1 (5 bases). This CDR3 is built from 13 residues. Trimming removed 3 bases at V and 7 bases at J, with 12 bases between. Germline CDR1 SGHTA, CDR2 FQGTGA. CDR3 DNA: TGTGCCAGCAGCTTTGGCCAGGGAGGTGGCTACACCTTC. Translated, it gives CASSFGQGGGYTF.

This clone was detected only once. The V and J genes are TRBV19 and TRBJ1-1; 10 nucleotides align to TRBD1. Trimming cost V 5 bases and J 5 bases; bases outside gene matches: 8. CDR3 length equals 15 residues. The germline V gene encodes CDR1 LNHDA and CDR2 SQIVND (reference sequence). The CDR3 region has the DNA TGTGCCAGTAGTCGGGACAGGGGAATTTGGACTGAAGCTTTCTTT. Translation: CASSRDRGIWTEAFF.

The CDR3 region has the DNA TGTGCCAGCAGCTCAGACAGGGTCAGGGGCTACACCTTC. Translated: CASSSDRVRGYTF. The chain joins TRBV7-2 to TRBJ1-2; 7 bases are a match to TRBD1. Germline CDR1 reads SGHTA; CDR2 reads FQGNSA. The CDR3 is 13 amino acids. The V and J ends lost 4 bases and 8 bases, in that order; junction bases with no gene match: 7.

The J gene is TRBJ2-3, the V gene TRBV28; tentatively, D is TRBD2 (5 bases). Germline CDR1 is MDHEN and CDR2 is SYDVKM. Trimming pared 6 bases from V and 2 bases from J, leaving 15 bases between. The CDR3 consists of 15 residues. CDR3: CASSQTGIITDTQYF. The CDR3 region has the DNA TGTGCCAGCAGCCAGACGGGGATAATCACAGATACGCAGTATTTT.

This CDR3 reads CASSPLGTGGTDTQYF. DNA of the CDR3: TGTGCCAGCAGTCCTCTAGGGACAGGGGGCACAGATACGCAGTATTTT. The rearrangement joins TRBV6-6 to TRBJ2-3, with 10 nucleotides matching TRBD1. Germline loops: CDR1 MNHNY, CDR2 SVGAGI (reference sequence). The J segment lost 1 base and the V segment lost 5 bases, leaving 6 bases of the junction unmatched. The CDR3 runs to 16 residues.

The chain couples TRBV6-5 to TRBJ1-1; D gene uncertain. The CDR3 is made up of 13 amino acids. V lost 5 bases and J lost 1, with 8 bases in between. Germline V lookup: CDR1 MNHEY, CDR2 SVGAGI. In DNA form, the CDR3 reads TGTGCCAGCAGTGACCCGGGGAACACTGAAGCTTTCTTT. This gives the protein CASSDPGNTEAFF.

This clone has a single count. This rearrangement joins TRBV7-2 to TRBJ1-2, with D uncertain. With 2 bases removed from V and 2 bases from J, the gap between germline ends came to 15 bases. CDR1 SGHTA and CDR2 FQGNSA come from the germline V gene. The CDR3 is made up of 16 amino acids. CDR3 sequence: CASSLIGAELNYGYTF. CDR3 in DNA: TGTGCCAGCAGCTTAATTGGTGCCGAATTGAACTATGGCTACACCTTC.

The V call is TRBV7-6, the J call TRBJ2-5; no clear D gene. The closer fit of TRBJ2-7 to the DNA end suggests the J call may be wrong. The CDR3 is made up of 12 amino acids. From germline, CDR1 is SGHVS and CDR2 FNYEAQ. The CDR3 nucleotides read TGTGCCAGCAGCTCAGATCAGGTCGAGCAGTACTTC. Residues: CASSSDQVEQYF.

V and J are TRBV4-1 and TRBJ2-2; D gene uncertain. The germline CDR1 and CDR2 sequences are MGHRA and YSYEKL. The ends were cut back, 4 bases at V and 1 base at J, with 13 bases in the middle. The CDR3 runs 16 residues. The CDR3 here is CASSPQGQMNTGELFF. The CDR3 bases are TGCGCCAGCAGCCCCCAAGGCCAGATGAACACCGGGGAGCTGTTTTTT.

This clone occurred a few times. The chain employs TRBV10-3 and TRBJ1-2, with D possibly being TRBD1 (6 bases). CDR1 and CDR2 from the germline V gene are ENHRY and SYGVKD. The CDR3 loop spans 13 amino acids. V lost 3 bases, J lost 5 bases, and 10 bases lay in between. This chain's CDR3 is CAISDDRPYGYTF. In nucleotides, the CDR3 is TGTGCCATCAGTGACGACAGGCCGTATGGCTACACCTTC.

The rearrangement joins TRBV11-2 to TRBJ2-2, with D tentatively TRBD1 or TRBD2 (5 bases each). The CDR3 is made up of 14 amino acids. Trimming took off 8 bases at V and 5 bases at J, with 15 bases between the two ends. Germline lookup yields CDR1 SGHAT and CDR2 FQNNGV. The CDR3 loop reads CASGKGRITGELFF. CDR3 bases: TGTGCCAGCGGCAAGGGACGGATTACCGGGGAGCTGTTTTTT.

The chain is built from TRBV28 and TRBJ1-3; D call uncertain. CDR1 MDHEN and CDR2 SYDVKM come from the germline V gene. The CDR3 sequence is 14 residues long. Trimming removed 4 bases from V and 0 bases from J, with 7 bases in between. The CDR3 bases are TGTGCCAGCAGTTCGATGTCCTCTGGAAACACCATATATTTT. It codes for CASSSMSSGNTIYF.

The chain has TRBV7-6 and TRBJ2-1; 9 nucleotides align to TRBD1. The CDR3 runs 14 residues. The V gene end was trimmed by 6 bases and the J gene end by 5 bases; junction bases not matched to a gene: 5. The V gene's germline CDR1 is SGHVS and CDR2 FNYEAQ. This CDR3 reads CASSPGTGHNEQFF. The CDR3 nucleotides are TGTGCCAGCAGTCCGGGGACAGGGCACAATGAGCAGTTCTTC.

The rearrangement uses TRBV28 and TRBJ1-5, with D uncertain. There are 15 residues in the CDR3. Germline V gives CDR1 MDHEN, CDR2 SYDVKM. The ends were cut back, 8 bases at V and 0 bases at J, with 14 bases in the middle. The CDR3 is CASGLRHHSNQPQHF. The CDR3 coding sequence is TGTGCCAGCGGCCTTAGACATCATAGCAATCAGCCCCAGCATTTT.

The chain joins TRBV19 to TRBJ2-2; 8 bases agree with TRBD1. CDR1 and CDR2 (germline): LNHDA, SQIVND (reference sequence). The CDR3 runs to 16 residues. The J segment lost 2 bases and the V segment lost 2 bases, leaving 4 bases of the junction unmatched. The CDR3 bases are TGTGCCAGTAGTATAACAGGGGGAGCAAACACCGGGGAGCTGTTTTTT. Its translation: CASSITGGANTGELFF.

This chain links TRBV9 with TRBJ1-5, with a weak D call TRBD1 (5 bases). From germline, CDR1 is SGDLS and CDR2 YYNGEE. The germline V and J ends were trimmed by 5 bases and 0 bases, with 12 bases remaining between them. This CDR3 contains 15 residues. The CDR3 DNA reads as TGTGCCAGCAGTCGGGGCACCTATAGCAATCAGCCCCAGCATTTT. Translation gives CASSRGTYSNQPQHF.

The V call is TRBV12-5, the J call TRBJ1-3, with D maybe TRBD1 (6 bases). V was trimmed by 6 bases and J by 4 bases, leaving 10 bases between them. Germline CDR1 and CDR2: LGHNT and FRNRAP. CDR3 length: 13 residues. The CDR3 coding sequence is TGTGCTAGTGGCGGGACATACGGAAACACCATATATTTT. Translated, it gives CASGGTYGNTIYF.